This T cell receptor (beta chain) is drawn from a study of cytomegalovirus exposure and HLA in healthy donors. The PCR had 60 Vbeta and 13 Jbeta primers. Authors' data handling: A later analysis counted around 80 million unique TCR beta chains, around 11 million shared. Sequencing used immunoSEQ multiplex PCR; TCRdb keeps in-frame clones, though not all of them. V, J and clone size are those of that table, while D and trimming were read from the DNA. This sample has 150,000 to 200,000 clones, with about 79% found just once. The sequenced material came from PBMCs. The receptor's source is a woman between 45 and 60 years old in good health and CMV-seronegative.

The CDR3 protein is CAWTQDRDTEAFF. The DNA of the CDR3 is TGTGCCTGGACTCAGGACAGGGATACTGAAGCTTTCTTT. The rearrangement joins TRBV30 to TRBJ1-1; 8 nucleotides agree with TRBD1. Germline CDR1 reads GTSNPN; CDR2 reads SVGIG (reference sequence). V gave up 4 bases and J gave up 5 bases; unmatched junction bases: 6. The CDR3 length is 13 residues.